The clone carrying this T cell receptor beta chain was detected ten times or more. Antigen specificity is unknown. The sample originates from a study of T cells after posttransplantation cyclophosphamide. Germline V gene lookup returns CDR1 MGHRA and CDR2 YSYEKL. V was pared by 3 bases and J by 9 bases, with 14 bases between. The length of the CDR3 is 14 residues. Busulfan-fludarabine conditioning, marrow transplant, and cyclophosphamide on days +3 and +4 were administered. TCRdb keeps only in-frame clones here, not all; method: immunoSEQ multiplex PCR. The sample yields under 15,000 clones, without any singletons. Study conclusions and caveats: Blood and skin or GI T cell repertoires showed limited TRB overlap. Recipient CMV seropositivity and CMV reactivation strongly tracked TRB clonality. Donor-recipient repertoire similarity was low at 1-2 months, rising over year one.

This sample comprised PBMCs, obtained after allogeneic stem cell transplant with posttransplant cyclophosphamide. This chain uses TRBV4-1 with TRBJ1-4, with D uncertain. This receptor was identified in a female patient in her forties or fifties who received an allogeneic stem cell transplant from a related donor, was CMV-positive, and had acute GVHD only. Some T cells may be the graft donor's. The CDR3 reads CASSQAGVSKKLFF. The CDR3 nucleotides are TGCGCCAGCAGCCAGGCCGGAGTTTCGAAAAAACTGTTTTTT.